This TCR beta chain was identified in a study of T cell responses to AZD1222 COVID-19 vaccine (dated by TCRdb to about 2021). For the wider study: AZD1222 recipients given second doses at about 4 weeks or at about 12 weeks were pooled, since spike-specific TCR depth and breadth were not found to differ between the two schedules. Trial participants were enrolled by age into 18-55, 56-69 and 70-plus year subgroups, with roughly 160, 29 and 62 TCR-sequenced participants respectively. A total of around 240 trial participants underwent TCR sequencing, of whom 207 received two doses of AZD1222 and some 26 received two doses of the MenACWY control vaccine. The full study reports these points: Because no day 14 peak-response samples were available, the repertoires could be characterized only after the peak T cell response. In the small 56-69-year group, the increase in depth fell short of significance, most likely because of low power. Vaccine-associated CD4 TCRs spanned the whole spike protein, with dominant responses in regions 160-218 and 743-854. Only five or six AZD1222 recipients were SARS-CoV-2 seropositive at baseline, limiting conclusions about previously exposed vaccinees. After two AZD1222 doses, spike-specific TCR breadth and depth were significantly higher than at day 0 and than in MenACWY recipients. Participants were mostly white British and included more females than males, and it was suggested by the authors that clonal diversity may have been underestimated. Nearly half of unique spike-specific TCRs reportedly recognized epitopes outside regions mutated in the B.1.351 and B.1.1.7 variants.

Concerning this clone: It lacks a known antigen. Base qualities are missing; no much larger clone stands one base away.

Reading the label with the study, this specimen's time point is: baseline before first vaccination. The vaccinee samples were drawn from two UK trials, COV001 and COV002, one of which was a single-blind randomized controlled phase 2/3 trial testing AZD1222 (ChAdOx1 nCoV-19) in healthy adults. For TCRbeta chain sequencing, PBMC samples were collected from trial participants at day 0 and at day 28 after the second dose. The CDR3 regions of human TCRbeta chains were analyzed by immunosequencing. Turning to the authors' computational methods: Repertoire TCRs were matched against a reference library of SARS-CoV-2-specific TCRs generated with the MIRA antigen-specificity platform. Breadth was defined as the fraction of unique TCRs that were SARS-CoV-2-associated, and depth was defined as the fraction of total T cells that were SARS-CoV-2-associated. Each spike-specific TCR was assigned to its reactive spike region and to a CD4 or CD8 class using the MIRA data. Log10-transformed breadth and depth values were compared by one-way ANOVA with Sidak's multiple comparisons tests. This is the immuneACCESS table as TCRdb keeps it, with only in-frame sequences that have V and J called. A part of the clones is gone; compared with another copy, unresolved V genes explain less than half, and the rest is unexplained. Clone size and V and J calls were adopted from that table, with D and trimming inferred from the DNA. The sample table contains around 100,000 clones; only one count was recorded for approximately 90% of them. The ten biggest clones cover about 1.8% of the sample.

The CDR3 numbers 15 residues from cysteine through phenylalanine. The retained sequence is limited to the CDR3, 45 bases, with the frame set at the first base. The junction shows trimming of 0 bases on V and 2 bases on J, plus 11 bases between the germline ends. The germline V gene supplies CDR1 ENHRY and CDR2 SYGVKD. The V gene is TRBV10-3 and the J gene is TRBJ2-7, with no reliable assignment of the D segment. The receptor was derived from an adult in good health. Sequences were derived from peripheral blood, sampled on day 0 of AZD1222 vaccination. The DNA sequence is given as TGTGCCATCAGTGAGTCGTGGAAAGACACCTACGAGCAGTACTTC. It translates as CAISESWKDTYEQYF.